This TCR beta chain is from a study of spatial heterogeneity in lung cancer. Findings and limits, study-wide: The study found ubiquitous expanded tumor TCRs in blood more at resection than follow-up.

CDR1 is MNHEY and CDR2 is SVGEGT in the germline V gene. Trimming removed 11 bases at V and 14 bases at J, with 19 bases between. The CDR3 has 12 amino acids. The time point is: sample taken at primary tumor resection. No cells were sorted before sequencing. The whole RNA sequenced was extracted from tumor, nontumor lung or frozen PBMC. TCRdb called the 5' RACE reads again in MiXCR, with one record for every CDR3 protein. The table has 77,000 or so distinct CDR3 sequences, about a fifth seen once. This clonotype showed up just a few times. Its target is not known. Sample: PBMCs, taken at surgery. The chain recombines TRBV6-2 or TRBV6-3 with TRBJ1-6, with a weak D call TRBD1 (5 bases). The TCR comes from a male donor with early-stage non-small cell lung cancer. The CDR3 loop is CAGSRGPGSLHF. DNA for the CDR3: TGTGCCGGCTCGAGAGGACCAGGGTCCCTCCACTTT.